The present T cell receptor beta chain was sequenced within a study of T cells in Graves' hyperthyroidism and ophthalmopathy. This clonotype appeared many times. CDR1 MDHEN and CDR2 SYDVKM come from the germline V gene. V was cut by 10 bases and J by 6 bases, with 16 bases left in between. The CDR3 has 12 residues. Amplification of TCR beta CDR3 regions was performed using RNA transcripts as template. First-round RT-PCR of the TCR CDR3 relied on the HTBI primer set. TCRdb redid the calling of the multiplex PCR reads with MiXCR, one entry per CDR3 protein. The data hold 600,000 to 650,000 distinct CDR3 sequences, with about a sixth observed a single time.

The V call is TRBV28, the J call TRBJ2-7, with D uncertain. This TCR was sampled from a woman in her 30s with Graves' hyperthyroidism. The sample comprised blood. The DNA of the CDR3 is TGTGCCACTTACTCGGAAGTTGGCGAGCAGTACTTC. Its translation is CATYSEVGEQYF.